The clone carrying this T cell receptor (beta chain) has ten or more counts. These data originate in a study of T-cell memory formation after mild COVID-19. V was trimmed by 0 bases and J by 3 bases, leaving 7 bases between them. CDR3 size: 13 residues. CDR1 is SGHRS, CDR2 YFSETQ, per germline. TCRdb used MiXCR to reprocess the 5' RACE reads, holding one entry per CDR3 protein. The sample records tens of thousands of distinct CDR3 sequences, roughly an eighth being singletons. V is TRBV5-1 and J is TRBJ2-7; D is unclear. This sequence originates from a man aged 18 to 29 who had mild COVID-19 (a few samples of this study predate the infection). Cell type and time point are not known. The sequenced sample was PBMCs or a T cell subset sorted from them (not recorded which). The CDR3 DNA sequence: TGCGCCAGCAGCTTGGAGGGAAGCTACGAGCAGTACGTC. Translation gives CASSLEGSYEQYV.